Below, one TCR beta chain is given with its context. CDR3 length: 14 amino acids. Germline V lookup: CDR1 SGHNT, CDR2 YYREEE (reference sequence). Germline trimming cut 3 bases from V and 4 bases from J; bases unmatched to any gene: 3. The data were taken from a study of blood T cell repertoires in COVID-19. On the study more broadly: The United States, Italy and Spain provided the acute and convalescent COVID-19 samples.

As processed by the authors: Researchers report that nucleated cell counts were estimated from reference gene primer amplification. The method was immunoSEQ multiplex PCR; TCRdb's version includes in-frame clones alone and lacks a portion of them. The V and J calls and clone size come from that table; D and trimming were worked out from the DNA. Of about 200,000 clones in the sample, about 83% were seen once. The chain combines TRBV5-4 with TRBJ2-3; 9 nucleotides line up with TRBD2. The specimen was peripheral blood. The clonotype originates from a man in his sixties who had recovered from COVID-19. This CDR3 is CASSWGLAADTQYF. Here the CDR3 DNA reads TGTGCCAGCAGCTGGGGACTAGCTGCAGATACGCAGTATTTT. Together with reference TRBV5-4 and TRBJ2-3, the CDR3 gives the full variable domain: ETGVTQSPTHLIKTRGQQVTLRCSSQSGHNTVSWYQQALGQGPQFIFQYYREEENGRGNFPPRFSGLQFPNYSSELNVNALELDDSALYLCASSWGLAADTQYFGPGTRLTVL.